This T cell receptor (beta chain) was documented in a study of T cell responses to AZD1222 COVID-19 vaccine. Study-wide context: Second-dose groups at about 4 or about 12 weeks were pooled.

Using immunoSEQ multiplex PCR, the repertoire was profiled, and TCRdb retains in-frame clones only, with some absent. The data hold tens of thousands of clones, with about 82% observed a single time. CDR3 length: 14 residues. V was clipped by 3 bases and J by 1 base, with 7 bases between them. Germline CDR1 and CDR2: SGDLS and YYNGEE. As concerns this clone: Antigen: not known.

General observations from the study: Samples come after the peak T cell response, not at day 14. Clonal diversity was possibly underestimated, and the donors were mostly white British, with more females. At 160-218 and 743-854, vaccine-associated CD4 TCRs were dominant, and they spanned spike.

This receptor was obtained from an adult in good health. The gene calls are TRBV9 and TRBJ2-2; no clear D. The sample was peripheral blood, taken on day 0 of AZD1222 vaccination. The CDR3 DNA sequence: TGTGCCAGCAGCGCCGCGTTGAACACCGGGGAGCTGTTTTTT. This encodes CASSAALNTGELFF.